A selection of T cell receptor beta chains follows, all from one sample in a study of blood T cell repertoires in COVID-19. Data came from immunoSEQ multiplex PCR; TCRdb stores just in-frame clones and leaves some out. The sample carries 20,000 to 25,000 clones, around 90% recorded once. Material for sequencing was peripheral blood. The receptors were gathered from a human donor in a cohort sampled during active COVID-19. Both conserved end residues are part of each CDR3. Each record gives: clone size, V gene, D gene, J gene, CDR3 protein, CDR3 DNA. D genes are given only for firm matches. Size is stated for part of the rows, as once, few or many counts, or as a class when the clone is expanded.

abundance: -; v_gene: TRBV27; d_gene: -; j_gene: TRBJ2-2; CDR3aa: CASSPDLGGGELFF; CDR3nt: TGTGCCAGCAGTCCAGACCTGGGAGGCGGGGAGCTGTTTTTT
abundance: -; v_gene: TRBV2; d_gene: -; j_gene: TRBJ1-6; CDR3aa: CASQPTAVSPLHF; CDR3nt: TGTGCCAGCCAACCGACAGCCGTTTCACCCCTCCACTTT
abundance: -; v_gene: TRBV27; d_gene: TRBD1; j_gene: TRBJ2-3; CDR3aa: CASGRQGAMDTQYF; CDR3nt: TGTGCCAGCGGTAGACAGGGGGCGATGGATACGCAGTATTTT
abundance: -; v_gene: TRBV7-2; d_gene: -; j_gene: TRBJ1-2; CDR3aa: CASSWGGGLSNGYTF; CDR3nt: TGTGCCAGCAGCTGGGGAGGGGGGTTAAGTAATGGCTACACCTTC
abundance: -; v_gene: TRBV4-2; d_gene: TRBD2; j_gene: TRBJ2-5; CDR3aa: CASSQGGTSRLQETQYF; CDR3nt: TGTGCCAGCAGCCAAGGTGGGACTAGCAGGCTCCAAGAGACCCAGTACTTC
abundance: -; v_gene: TRBV18; d_gene: TRBD2; j_gene: TRBJ2-1; CDR3aa: CASSPPGTSPYNEQFF; CDR3nt: TGTGCCAGCTCACCCCCCGGGACTAGCCCCTACAATGAGCAGTTCTTC
abundance: few; v_gene: TRBV4-3; d_gene: -; j_gene: TRBJ1-2; CDR3aa: CASSQPGADYGYTF; CDR3nt: TGCGCCAGCAGCCAACCAGGGGCGGACTATGGCTACACCTTC
abundance: -; v_gene: TRBV27; d_gene: TRBD2; j_gene: TRBJ2-2; CDR3aa: CASSQRLAGGAELFF; CDR3nt: TGTGCCAGCAGTCAGAGACTAGCGGGAGGCGCGGAGCTGTTTTTT
abundance: -; v_gene: TRBV6-5; d_gene: TRBD1; j_gene: TRBJ1-1; CDR3aa: CATTDRLFTEAFF; CDR3nt: TGTGCCACCACGGACAGGCTTTTTACTGAAGCTTTCTTT
abundance: few; v_gene: TRBV7-2; d_gene: -; j_gene: TRBJ2-1; CDR3aa: CASSFRVGGRLGEQFF; CDR3nt: TGTGCCAGCAGCTTTAGAGTGGGAGGCCGTCTTGGTGAGCAGTTCTTC
abundance: -; v_gene: TRBV13; d_gene: -; j_gene: TRBJ2-7; CDR3aa: CASSLGLRYEQYF; CDR3nt: TGTGCCAGCAGCTTAGGGCTCAGATACGAGCAGTACTTC
abundance: -; v_gene: TRBV5-8; d_gene: -; j_gene: TRBJ2-2; CDR3aa: CASSFPSNTGELFF; CDR3nt: TGTGCCAGCAGCTTTCCCTCGAACACCGGGGAGCTGTTTTTT
abundance: -; v_gene: TRBV10-3; d_gene: TRBD2; j_gene: TRBJ2-3; CDR3aa: CAISPQSGGAPREGTDTQYF; CDR3nt: TGTGCCATCAGCCCCCAGAGCGGGGGGGCCCCGAGAGAGGGCACAGATACGCAGTATTTT
abundance: -; v_gene: TRBV7-9; d_gene: -; j_gene: TRBJ1-1; CDR3aa: CASSSRGRMNTEAFF; CDR3nt: TGTGCCAGCAGCTCCAGGGGTAGAATGAACACTGAAGCTTTCTTT
abundance: -; v_gene: TRBV6-5; d_gene: TRBD1; j_gene: TRBJ1-3; CDR3aa: CASRRQGGSGNTIYF; CDR3nt: TGTGCCAGCAGAAGACAGGGCGGCTCTGGAAACACCATATATTTT
abundance: -; v_gene: TRBV5-5; d_gene: TRBD2; j_gene: TRBJ2-2; CDR3aa: CASSLASGGNGELFF; CDR3nt: TGTGCCAGCAGCTTGGCTAGCGGTGGGAACGGGGAGCTGTTTTTT
abundance: -; v_gene: TRBV5-1; d_gene: TRBD2; j_gene: TRBJ2-5; CDR3aa: CASSLGFKSGTTETQYF; CDR3nt: TGCGCCAGCAGCTTGGGTTTTAAGAGCGGGACGACAGAGACCCAGTACTTC
abundance: -; v_gene: TRBV7-6; d_gene: TRBD2; j_gene: TRBJ2-3; CDR3aa: CASSALGAGRTDTQYF; CDR3nt: TGTGCCAGCAGCGCGCTAGGAGCGGGGCGCACAGATACGCAGTATTTT
abundance: -; v_gene: TRBV2; d_gene: TRBD1; j_gene: TRBJ1-5; CDR3aa: CASRFGTVNNQPQHF; CDR3nt: TGTGCCAGCAGGTTTGGGACAGTTAACAATCAGCCCCAGCATTTT
abundance: -; v_gene: TRBV9; d_gene: -; j_gene: TRBJ1-4; CDR3aa: CASSRVPEGEKLFF; CDR3nt: TGTGCCAGCAGTCGGGTCCCAGAGGGTGAAAAACTGTTTTTT
abundance: -; v_gene: TRBV9; d_gene: TRBD2; j_gene: TRBJ2-1; CDR3aa: CASSVGVATSGSSDNEQFF; CDR3nt: TGTGCCAGCAGCGTAGGGGTGGCGACTAGCGGGAGTTCAGACAATGAGCAGTTCTTC
abundance: -; v_gene: TRBV19; d_gene: -; j_gene: TRBJ1-3; CDR3aa: CASRHSGGNTIYF; CDR3nt: TGTGCCAGTAGACATTCGGGAGGAAACACCATATATTTT
abundance: -; v_gene: TRBV12-5; d_gene: -; j_gene: TRBJ1-4; CDR3aa: CASGLGGTTNEKLFF; CDR3nt: TGTGCTAGTGGTTTGGGAGGCACAACTAATGAAAAACTGTTTTTT
abundance: -; v_gene: TRBV6-5; d_gene: TRBD1; j_gene: TRBJ1-6; CDR3aa: CASSSVQGFPPLHF; CDR3nt: TGTGCCAGCAGTTCAGTACAGGGGTTCCCACCCCTCCACTTT
abundance: -; v_gene: TRBV18; d_gene: -; j_gene: TRBJ1-5; CDR3aa: CASSAGNRNQPQHF; CDR3nt: TGTGCCAGCTCAGCAGGGAACCGAAATCAGCCCCAGCATTTT
abundance: -; v_gene: TRBV19; d_gene: -; j_gene: TRBJ1-3; CDR3aa: CATGTPGGSGNTIYF; CDR3nt: TGTGCCACCGGGACCCCAGGAGGGTCTGGAAACACCATATATTTT
abundance: -; v_gene: TRBV7-9; d_gene: -; j_gene: TRBJ2-3; CDR3aa: CASSPLLATSTDTQYF; CDR3nt: TGTGCCAGCAGCCCACTACTAGCTACTAGCACAGATACGCAGTATTTT
abundance: -; v_gene: TRBV6-6; d_gene: TRBD2; j_gene: TRBJ2-1; CDR3aa: CASTRMGGNEQFF; CDR3nt: TGTGCCAGCACCCGAATGGGAGGGAATGAGCAGTTCTTC
abundance: -; v_gene: TRBV5-4; d_gene: TRBD2; j_gene: TRBJ2-1; CDR3aa: CASSLITSVGYNEQFF; CDR3nt: TGTGCCAGCAGCTTAATTACTAGCGTTGGCTACAATGAGCAGTTCTTC
abundance: -; v_gene: TRBV28; d_gene: -; j_gene: TRBJ2-7; CDR3aa: CASSLTTGWSYEQYF; CDR3nt: TGTGCCAGCAGTCTAACTACAGGTTGGTCCTACGAGCAGTACTTC
abundance: -; v_gene: TRBV6-2/TRBV6-3; d_gene: -; j_gene: TRBJ1-1; CDR3aa: CASSYRELMNTEAFF; CDR3nt: TGTGCCAGCAGTTATCGGGAACTCATGAACACTGAAGCTTTCTTT
abundance: -; v_gene: TRBV11-2; d_gene: -; j_gene: TRBJ2-1; CDR3aa: CASSLSSYNEQFF; CDR3nt: TGTGCCAGCAGCTTATCTTCCTACAATGAGCAGTTCTTC
abundance: -; v_gene: TRBV2; d_gene: -; j_gene: TRBJ1-1; CDR3aa: CASGAGLGTEAFF; CDR3nt: TGTGCCAGCGGGGCCGGGTTAGGGACAGAAGCTTTCTTT
abundance: -; v_gene: TRBV7-2; d_gene: -; j_gene: TRBJ2-1; CDR3aa: CASSLDASLSEQFF; CDR3nt: TGTGCCAGCAGCTTAGATGCTAGCCTCAGCGAGCAGTTCTTC
abundance: -; v_gene: TRBV6-5; d_gene: -; j_gene: TRBJ2-1; CDR3aa: CASSLGGDPEFF; CDR3nt: TGTGCCAGCAGCCTAGGGGGGGACCCGGAGTTCTTC
abundance: -; v_gene: TRBV6-2/TRBV6-3; d_gene: -; j_gene: TRBJ1-1; CDR3aa: CASSSYEVTEAFF; CDR3nt: TGTGCCAGCAGTTCGTACGAGGTCACTGAAGCTTTCTTT
abundance: -; v_gene: TRBV5-4; d_gene: -; j_gene: TRBJ1-2; CDR3aa: CASSLGGAQGGYTF; CDR3nt: TGTGCCAGCAGTCTGGGAGGGGCCCAGGGGGGCTACACCTTC
abundance: -; v_gene: TRBV29-1; d_gene: -; j_gene: TRBJ1-4; CDR3aa: CSVETRNEKLFF; CDR3nt: TGCAGCGTTGAGACACGGAATGAAAAACTGTTTTTT
abundance: -; v_gene: TRBV29-1; d_gene: TRBD1; j_gene: TRBJ2-2; CDR3aa: CSARIQGAITGELFF; CDR3nt: TGCAGCGCACGAATACAGGGGGCGATCACCGGGGAGCTGTTTTTT
abundance: -; v_gene: TRBV7-9; d_gene: -; j_gene: TRBJ2-7; CDR3aa: CASSQDWNAYEQYF; CDR3nt: TGTGCCAGCAGCCAAGACTGGAATGCCTACGAGCAGTACTTC
abundance: -; v_gene: TRBV4-3; d_gene: -; j_gene: TRBJ2-2; CDR3aa: CASSQAGKSGNTGELFF; CDR3nt: TGCGCCAGCAGCCAAGCAGGTAAATCCGGAAACACCGGGGAGCTGTTTTTT
abundance: -; v_gene: TRBV18; d_gene: -; j_gene: TRBJ2-5; CDR3aa: CASSDRSGETQYF; CDR3nt: TGTGCCAGCTCGGACCGTTCGGGGGAGACCCAGTACTTC
abundance: -; v_gene: TRBV11-2; d_gene: -; j_gene: TRBJ1-1; CDR3aa: CASSLGGELGEAFF; CDR3nt: TGTGCCAGCAGCTTGGGGGGTGAACTGGGTGAAGCTTTCTTT
abundance: -; v_gene: TRBV9; d_gene: TRBD2; j_gene: TRBJ2-3; CDR3aa: CASSVGLGDTQYF; CDR3nt: TGTGCCAGCAGCGTGGGACTAGGAGATACGCAGTATTTT
abundance: -; v_gene: TRBV13; d_gene: TRBD1; j_gene: TRBJ2-6; CDR3aa: CASSLTGTGANVLTF; CDR3nt: TGTGCCAGCAGCCTGACAGGGACTGGGGCCAACGTCCTGACTTTC
abundance: -; v_gene: TRBV7-2; d_gene: TRBD1; j_gene: TRBJ2-5; CDR3aa: CASSFQRGRQETQYF; CDR3nt: TGTGCCAGCAGCTTCCAAAGGGGGCGCCAAGAGACCCAGTACTTC
abundance: -; v_gene: TRBV12-5; d_gene: -; j_gene: TRBJ2-3; CDR3aa: CASGLDSLPTDTQYF; CDR3nt: TGTGCTAGTGGTTTGGACTCCCTCCCCACAGATACGCAGTATTTT
abundance: -; v_gene: TRBV7-7; d_gene: TRBD1; j_gene: TRBJ1-5; CDR3aa: CASSSRQGALNQPQHF; CDR3nt: TGTGCTAGCAGCTCGAGACAGGGGGCACTCAATCAGCCCCAGCATTTT
abundance: -; v_gene: TRBV27; d_gene: -; j_gene: TRBJ1-6; CDR3aa: CASSRVGDNSPLHF; CDR3nt: TGTGCCAGCAGTCGTGTAGGGGATAATTCACCCCTCCACTTT
abundance: -; v_gene: TRBV19; d_gene: TRBD1; j_gene: TRBJ2-1; CDR3aa: CASSVRDREITNEQFF; CDR3nt: TGTGCCAGTAGTGTCCGAGACAGGGAAATAACAAATGAGCAGTTCTTC
abundance: -; v_gene: TRBV7-8; d_gene: -; j_gene: TRBJ1-5; CDR3aa: CASSGPGGGRGNQPQHF; CDR3nt: TGTGCCAGCAGCGGGCCCGGTGGGGGCCGCGGCAATCAGCCCCAGCATTTT
abundance: few; v_gene: TRBV7-2; d_gene: -; j_gene: TRBJ1-3; CDR3aa: CASSSYRDSLPPGNTIYF; CDR3nt: TGTGCCAGCAGCAGCTACCGGGACTCTCTCCCCCCTGGAAACACCATATATTTT
abundance: -; v_gene: TRBV2; d_gene: -; j_gene: TRBJ2-2; CDR3aa: CASSLTGTGELFF; CDR3nt: TGTGCCAGCAGCCTGACTGGCACCGGGGAGCTGTTTTTT